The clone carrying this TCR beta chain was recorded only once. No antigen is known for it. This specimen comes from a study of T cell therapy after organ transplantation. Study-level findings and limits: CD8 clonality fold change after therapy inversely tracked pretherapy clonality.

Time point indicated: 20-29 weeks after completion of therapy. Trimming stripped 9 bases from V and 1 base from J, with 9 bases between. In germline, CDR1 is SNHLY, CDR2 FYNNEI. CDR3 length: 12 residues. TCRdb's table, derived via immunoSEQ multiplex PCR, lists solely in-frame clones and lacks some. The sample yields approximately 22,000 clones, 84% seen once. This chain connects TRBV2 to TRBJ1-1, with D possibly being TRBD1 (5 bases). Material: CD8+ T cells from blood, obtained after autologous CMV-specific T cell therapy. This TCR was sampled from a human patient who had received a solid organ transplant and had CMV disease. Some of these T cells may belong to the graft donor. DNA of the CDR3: TGTGCCAGGGGGAGGGGGAACACTGAAGCTTTCTTT. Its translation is CARGRGNTEAFF.